This entry lists 27 T cell receptor beta chains sequenced from one sample in a study of identical twins. TCRdb re-called the 5' RACE reads through MiXCR, storing one row per CDR3 protein. The sample consists of about 570,000 distinct CDR3 sequences, approximately 9.6% of them appearing once. Another study also made use of these data, one on yellow fever vaccine responses in identical twins.

Sequencing was performed on PBMCs. Receptors originate from a woman aged 18-35 years in good health.

This clonotype has ten or more counts. The chain is built from TRBV7-3 and TRBJ2-1; a possible D gene is TRBD2 (5 bases). V was cut by 1 base and J by 1 base, with 8 bases left in between. The CDR3 has 15 residues. Looked up from germline, CDR1 is SGHTA and CDR2 is FQGTGA. The CDR3 here is CASSLNGVSYNEQFF. For the CDR3, the DNA is TGTGCCAGCAGCTTAAACGGGGTTTCCTACAATGAGCAGTTCTTC. Full variable domain (missing parts from reference TRBV7-3 and TRBJ2-1): GAGVSQTPSNKVTEKGKYVELRCDPISGHTALYWYRQSLGQGPEFLIYFQGTGAADDSGLPNDRFFAVRPEGSVSTLKIQRTERGDSAVYLCASSLNGVSYNEQFFGPGTRLTVL.

This chain links TRBV2 with TRBJ2-1; no firm D call. The ends were cut back, 4 bases at V and 7 bases at J, with 11 bases in the middle. CDR3 length equals 13 residues. The V gene's germline CDR1 is SNHLY and CDR2 FYNNEI. The CDR3 bases are TGTGCCAGCAGTGCCGACTTAAGTAATGAGCAGTTCTTC. Amino acid sequence: CASSADLSNEQFF.

The chain couples TRBV12-3 or TRBV12-4 to TRBJ1-4; 11 bases align to TRBD1. The CDR3 is 15 amino acids. The V segment lost 6 bases and the J segment 6 bases; nucleotides outside the gene matches: 6. As DNA, the CDR3 is TGTGCCAGCAGCCTCAGGACAGGGGGCGATGAAAAACTGTTTTTT. This encodes CASSLRTGGDEKLFF.

The V gene is TRBV10-3, the J gene TRBJ2-2; D may correspond to TRBD1 or TRBD2 (5 bases each). The CDR3 length is 16 residues. The V gene's germline CDR1 is ENHRY and CDR2 SYGVKD. Trimming removed 2 bases from V and 7 bases from J, with 17 bases in between. The CDR3 sequence is CAISEPRGASGGELFF. CDR3 nucleotide sequence: TGTGCCATCAGTGAGCCGAGGGGAGCTTCCGGCGGGGAGCTGTTTTTT.

The V and J genes are TRBV2 and TRBJ2-1; D unresolved. CDR1 and CDR2 from the germline V gene are SNHLY and FYNNEI. The CDR3 sequence is 15 residues long. V shed 4 bases and J shed 1 base, with 11 bases lying between them. CDR3 region: CASSGSLGSYNEQFF. CDR3 DNA sequence: TGTGCCAGCAGTGGGTCCCTAGGGTCCTACAATGAGCAGTTCTTC.

The genes are TRBV7-9 and TRBJ2-7, with 10 bases lining up with TRBD2. Germline V CDR1 and CDR2: SEHNR, FQNEAQ (reference sequence). This CDR3 comprises 17 residues. Trimming cost V 5 bases and J 3 bases; bases outside gene matches: 13. The CDR3 loop is CASSPWTSGLSGYEQYF. For the CDR3, the DNA is TGTGCCAGCAGCCCCTGGACTAGCGGCCTCTCAGGCTACGAGCAGTACTTC.

The chain combines TRBV5-1 with TRBJ2-3, with 8 bases that match TRBD2. This CDR3 is built from 16 residues. V lost 0 bases to trimming and J lost 1 base; unmatched junction nucleotides: 4. Germline-derived CDR1 and CDR2 are SGHRS and YFSETQ. CDR3 in DNA: TGCGCCAGCAGCTTGGTATGGCGGGAGGGCACAGATACGCAGTATTTT. The encoded protein is CASSLVWREGTDTQYF.

This clonotype was counted ten times or more. This rearrangement joins TRBV20-1 to TRBJ1-5; tentative D call: TRBD1 (5 bases). V was cut by 3 bases and J by 6 bases, with 18 bases left in between. There are 15 residues in the CDR3. Germline V CDR1 and CDR2: DFQATT, SNEGSKA (reference sequence). CDR3 residues: CSASSGLGASQPQHF. The CDR3 nucleotides read TGCAGTGCTAGTTCCGGACTTGGGGCCAGTCAGCCCCAGCATTTT.

Many counts were recorded for this clonotype. The chain links TRBV6-6 to TRBJ2-7, with TRBD2 matching over 13 bases. CDR3 length equals 15 residues. Germline loops: CDR1 MNHNY, CDR2 SVGAGI (reference sequence). Trimming at V came to 4 bases and at J to 4 bases, leaving 4 bases not matched to a gene. The chain's CDR3 is CASSFQTSGGYEQYF. In DNA, the CDR3 is TGTGCCAGCAGTTTCCAGACTAGCGGGGGGTACGAGCAGTACTTC.

In its sample, this clonotype was seen a few times. The V and J genes are TRBV10-3 and TRBJ2-5; D gene ambiguous. The germline V gene encodes CDR1 ENHRY and CDR2 SYGVKD. V lost 3 bases and J 1 base, leaving 9 bases between the germline ends. The CDR3 extends over 14 amino acids. In DNA, the CDR3 is TGTGCCATCAGTGATAACGTACTCCAAGAGACCCAGTACTTC. Its translation: CAISDNVLQETQYF.

This clonotype was seen only a few times. The gene calls are TRBV9 and TRBJ2-1, with D maybe TRBD1 (6 bases). The CDR3 totals 13 residues. Trimming stripped 2 bases from V and 8 bases from J, with 11 bases between. Germline CDR1 and CDR2: SGDLS and YYNGEE. The CDR3 nucleotides are TGTGCCAGCAGCGTGTCCAGGGGAGATGAGCAGTTCTTC. Translating gives CASSVSRGDEQFF. Complete variable domain (other parts from reference TRBV9 and TRBJ2-1): DSGVTQTPKHLITATGQRVTLRCSPRSGDLSVYWYQQSLDQGLQFLIQYYNGEERAKGNILERFSAQQFPDLHSELNLSSLELGDSALYFCASSVSRGDEQFFGPGTRLTVL.

The CDR3 region is CASSSAGTVGETQYF. The CDR3, as DNA: TGTGCCAGCAGTTCCGCCGGGACAGTAGGCGAGACCCAGTACTTC. V and J are TRBV6-5 and TRBJ2-5; 7 bases map to TRBD1. V lost 4 bases to trimming and J lost 5 bases; unmatched junction nucleotides: 10. Germline lookup yields CDR1 MNHEY and CDR2 SVGAGI. The CDR3 is 15 residues long.

The chain recombines TRBV20-1 with TRBJ1-4, with 7 bases fitting TRBD1. J lost 0 bases, V lost 1 base, and 8 bases had no gene match. The CDR3 runs to 17 residues. Germline V gives CDR1 DFQATT, CDR2 SNEGSKA (reference sequence). The CDR3 DNA sequence: TGCAGTGCTAGAGGAGGGGACAGCGGAACAACTAATGAAAAACTGTTTTTT. It encodes CSARGGDSGTTNEKLFF.

The chain recombines TRBV27 with TRBJ2-2; 15 bases line up with TRBD2. Germline CDR1 and CDR2: MNHEY and SMNVEV (reference sequence). After removal of 7 bases from V and 5 bases from J, the junction contained 11 bases not matched to a gene. The CDR3 covers 18 residues. CDR3 protein: CASTTGLAGGGRTGELFF. CDR3 DNA sequence: TGTGCCAGCACCACGGGACTAGCGGGAGGAGGGCGAACCGGGGAGCTGTTTTTT.

CDR3 region: CASSLSLAPQFF. DNA for the CDR3: TGTGCCAGCAGTTTATCGCTTGCCCCGCAGTTCTTC. The chain has TRBV27 and TRBJ2-1; D is unclear. V shed 0 bases and J shed 12 bases, with 9 bases lying between them. Germline loops: CDR1 MNHEY, CDR2 SMNVEV (reference sequence). CDR3 size: 12 residues.

The CDR3 DNA reads TGCGCCAGCAGCTCCACGGCAACCTACGAGCAGTACTTC. Translation gives CASSSTATYEQYF. V gene TRBV5-1 combines with J gene TRBJ2-7; D ambiguous. The CDR3 has 13 residues. Trimming cost V 3 bases and J 2 bases, with 9 bases left between them. Germline assignment: CDR1 SGHRS and CDR2 YFSETQ.

This clonotype appeared many times. This sequence joins TRBV5-5 and TRBJ2-7; D not resolved. The V gene's germline CDR1 is SGHKS and CDR2 YYEKEE (reference sequence). This CDR3 is 13 amino acids long. Trimming took 1 base from V and 0 from J, leaving 5 bases between them. Here the CDR3 reads CASSLSHSYEQYF. The DNA of the CDR3 is TGTGCCAGCAGCTTGTCTCACTCCTACGAGCAGTACTTC.

V gene TRBV7-9 combines with J gene TRBJ2-1; no clear D. The CDR3 has 15 residues. Germline loops: CDR1 SEHNR, CDR2 FQNEAQ (reference sequence). Trimming took 5 bases from V and 4 from J, leaving 15 bases between them. CDR3 amino acids: CASSHALTGYNEQFF. For the CDR3, the DNA is TGTGCCAGCAGCCACGCTCTGACTGGGTACAATGAGCAGTTCTTC. The whole variable domain, remainder taken from reference TRBV7-9 and TRBJ2-1, is DTGVSQNPRHKITKRGQNVTFRCDPISEHNRLYWYRQTLGQGPEFLTYFQNEAQLEKSRLLSDRFSAERPKGSFSTLEIQRTEQGDSAMYLCASSHALTGYNEQFFGPGTRLTVL.

This clonotype was observed many times. The CDR3 region is CASYGRTDTQYF. As DNA, the CDR3 is TGTGCCAGTTACGGACGCACAGATACGCAGTATTTT. The chain has TRBV7-8 and TRBJ2-3; no definite D call. CDR1 and CDR2 from the germline V gene are SGHVS and FQNEAQ. V lost 9 bases and J lost 1, with 8 bases in between. The CDR3 contains 12 residues.

This chain links TRBV4-3 with TRBJ2-1, with D perhaps TRBD1 (5 bases). Trimming pared 0 bases from V and 5 bases from J, leaving 8 bases between. CDR3 size: 14 residues. Germline V gene lookup returns CDR1 LGHNA and CDR2 YSLEER. The CDR3 protein is CASSQDRENNEQFF. Written as DNA, the CDR3 is TGCGCCAGCAGCCAAGACAGGGAAAACAATGAGCAGTTCTTC.

The table lists this clonotype with a few counts. The chain couples TRBV11-2 to TRBJ1-1; D may be TRBD1 (6 bases). CDR1 SGHAT and CDR2 FQNNGV come from the germline V gene. The CDR3 runs to 16 residues. Trimming removed 0 bases from V and 8 bases from J, with 19 bases in between. The DNA of the CDR3 is TGTGCCAGCAGCTTAGATGGCACAGTGAAGGGGGTAGAAGCTTTCTTT. It translates to CASSLDGTVKGVEAFF.

Ten or more counts support this clonotype. The rearrangement joins TRBV12-3 or TRBV12-4 to TRBJ1-1; no clear D gene. The CDR3 totals 14 residues. The V end was cut by 1 base, the J end by 0 bases, with 6 bases between. The DNA for the CDR3 is TGTGCCAGCAGTTTAGGGTTAGTGAACACTGAAGCTTTCTTT. Translation gives CASSLGLVNTEAFF.

V and J are TRBV6-5 and TRBJ1-1, with 7 bases lining up with TRBD1. Germline V gene sequence: CDR1 MNHEY, CDR2 SVGAGI. V lost 2 bases, J lost 1 base, and 1 base stayed unmatched. This CDR3 has 14 amino acids. The CDR3 spells CASSYGDRNTEAFF. The CDR3 DNA follows: TGTGCCAGCAGTTACGGGGACAGGAACACTGAAGCTTTCTTT.

This clonotype was seen at least ten times. The V call is TRBV11-2, the J call TRBJ2-1, with D unresolved. V was shortened by 2 bases and J by 8 bases, with 13 bases between the two germline ends. The CDR3 sequence is 14 residues long. The germline CDR1 and CDR2 sequences are SGHAT and FQNNGV. The CDR3 DNA is TGTGCCAGCAGCTTAAATATCGGAGTGGATGAGCAGTTCTTC. Protein product: CASSLNIGVDEQFF.

This clonotype was observed a handful of times. The J gene is TRBJ2-2, the V gene TRBV12-3 or TRBV12-4, with D possibly matching TRBD1 (6 bases). Trimming left V 7 bases short and J 7 bases short, with 16 bases between. The CDR3 loop spans 14 amino acids. In DNA form, the CDR3 reads TGTGCCAGCACCCTTGACAGGCAGAGCGGGGAGCTGTTTTTT. Its translation is CASTLDRQSGELFF.

Written as DNA, the CDR3 is TGTGCCAGCAGCCTTTCCATGGGGAACACTGAAGCTTTCTTT. Translated: CASSLSMGNTEAFF. The V gene is TRBV7-2, the J gene TRBJ1-1, with D unresolved. Trimming cost V 5 bases and J 1 base, with 11 bases left between them. The length of the CDR3 is 14 residues. CDR1 and CDR2 from the germline V gene are SGHTA and FQGNSA.

Ten or more counts support this clonotype. The V gene is TRBV4-3, the J gene TRBJ2-7, with D possibly TRBD1 on 5 matching bases. With 1 base removed from V and 0 bases from J, the gap between germline ends came to 10 bases. This CDR3 has 15 amino acids. Germline V gene lookup returns CDR1 LGHNA and CDR2 YSLEER. The CDR3 loop reads CASSQGQSSSYEQYF. The CDR3 DNA sequence: TGCGCCAGCAGCCAAGGACAGTCGAGCTCCTACGAGCAGTACTTC.